This is a list of T cell receptor beta chains from one sample in a study of chemoradiotherapy in HPV16-positive cancers. Only in-frame clones appear in the TCRdb table, and some are missing; sequencing was by immunoSEQ multiplex PCR. The sample holds roughly 14,000 clones, 65% to 75% seen once. This material was obtained from a patient who underwent chemoradiotherapy. These receptor sequences come from a human donor with HPV-associated anogenital cancer. The conserved cysteine and the conserved F or W are not part of the CDR3 here. The order of the fields is V gene, J gene, CDR3 protein.

>TRBV27|TRBJ1-3
ASRLGQSSGNTIY
>TRBV6-1|TRBJ1-5
ASSEAGNQPQH
>TRBV5-1|TRBJ1-2
ASSLGWGYDGYT
>TRBV19|TRBJ2-7
ASSRQRSSYEQY
>TRBV11-3|TRBJ1-1
ASSSSREFLIEAF
>TRBV2|TRBJ1-6
ASTGDRGFTGSPLH
>TRBV7-3|TRBJ2-1
ASSLTFYNEQF
>TRBV7-8|TRBJ2-5
ASSDPREAQETQY
>TRBV12-5|TRBJ1-1
ASGPSGGGTEAF
>TRBV29-1|TRBJ1-2
SVFDRGDYGYT
>TRBV2|TRBJ2-3
ASSVAASTDTQY
>TRBV27|TRBJ2-1
ASSSLAGGYNEQF
>TRBV5-4|TRBJ1-1
ASSLDVTEAF
>TRBV7-6|TRBJ2-3
ASSFGPPTQY
>TRBV6-1|TRBJ1-5
ASSEDRGGNQPQH